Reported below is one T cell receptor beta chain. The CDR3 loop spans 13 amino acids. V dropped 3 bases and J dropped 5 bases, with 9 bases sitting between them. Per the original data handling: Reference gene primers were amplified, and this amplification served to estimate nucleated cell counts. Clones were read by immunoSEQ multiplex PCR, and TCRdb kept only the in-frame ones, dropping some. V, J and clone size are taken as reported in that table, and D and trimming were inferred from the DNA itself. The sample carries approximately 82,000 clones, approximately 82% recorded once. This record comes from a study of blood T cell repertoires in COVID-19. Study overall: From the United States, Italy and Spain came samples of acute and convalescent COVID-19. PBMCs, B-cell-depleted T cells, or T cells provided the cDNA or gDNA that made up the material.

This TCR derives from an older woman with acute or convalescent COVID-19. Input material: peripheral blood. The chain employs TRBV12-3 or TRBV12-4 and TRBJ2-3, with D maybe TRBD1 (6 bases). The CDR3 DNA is TGTGCCAGCAGTTTCAGGGGAGAAGATACGCAGTATTTT. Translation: CASSFRGEDTQYF.